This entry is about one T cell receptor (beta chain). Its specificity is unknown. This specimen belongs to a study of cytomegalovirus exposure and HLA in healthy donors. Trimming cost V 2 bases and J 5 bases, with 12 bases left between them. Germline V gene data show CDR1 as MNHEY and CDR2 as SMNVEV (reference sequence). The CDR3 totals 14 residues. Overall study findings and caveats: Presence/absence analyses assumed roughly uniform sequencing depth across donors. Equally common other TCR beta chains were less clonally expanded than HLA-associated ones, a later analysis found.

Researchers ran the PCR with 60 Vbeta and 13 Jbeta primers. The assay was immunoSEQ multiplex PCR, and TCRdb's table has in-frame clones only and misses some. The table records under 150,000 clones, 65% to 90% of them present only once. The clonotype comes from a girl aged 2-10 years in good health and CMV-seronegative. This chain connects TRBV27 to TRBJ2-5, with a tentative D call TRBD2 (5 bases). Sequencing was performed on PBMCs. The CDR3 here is CASSLMEAGETQYF. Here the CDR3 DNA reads TGTGCCAGCAGTTTAATGGAGGCCGGGGAGACCCAGTACTTC.